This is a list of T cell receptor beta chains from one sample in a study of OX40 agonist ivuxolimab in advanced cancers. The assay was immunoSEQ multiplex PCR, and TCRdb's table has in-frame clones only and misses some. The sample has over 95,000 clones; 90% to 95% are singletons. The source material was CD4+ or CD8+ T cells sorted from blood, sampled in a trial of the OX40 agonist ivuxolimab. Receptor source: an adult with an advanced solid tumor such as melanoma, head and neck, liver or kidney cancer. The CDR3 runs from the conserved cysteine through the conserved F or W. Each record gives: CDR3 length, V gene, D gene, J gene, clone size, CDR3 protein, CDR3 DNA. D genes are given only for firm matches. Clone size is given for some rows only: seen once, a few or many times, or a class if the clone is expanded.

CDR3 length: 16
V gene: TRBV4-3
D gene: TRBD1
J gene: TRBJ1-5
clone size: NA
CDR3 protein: CASSQDLARGRQPQHF
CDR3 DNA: TGCGCCAGCAGCCAAGATCTAGCCAGGGGGCGGCAGCCCCAGCATTTT

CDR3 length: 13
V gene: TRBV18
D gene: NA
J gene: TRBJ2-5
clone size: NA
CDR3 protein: CASSSGTQETQYF
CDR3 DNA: TGTGCCAGCTCCTCCGGGACCCAAGAGACCCAGTACTTC

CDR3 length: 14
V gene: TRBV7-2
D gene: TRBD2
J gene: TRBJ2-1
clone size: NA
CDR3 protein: CASSLGRTSGTAFF
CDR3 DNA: TGTGCCAGCAGCTTAGGGCGGACTAGCGGGACGGCGTTCTTC

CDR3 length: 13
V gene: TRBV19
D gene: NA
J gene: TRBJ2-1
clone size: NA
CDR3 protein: CASSIQANNEQFF
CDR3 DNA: TGTGCCAGTAGTATACAGGCCAACAATGAGCAGTTCTTC

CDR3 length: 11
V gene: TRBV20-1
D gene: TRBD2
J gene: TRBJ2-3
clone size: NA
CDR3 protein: CSASSGRVQYF
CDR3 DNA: TGCAGTGCTAGTAGCGGGAGGGTGCAGTATTTT

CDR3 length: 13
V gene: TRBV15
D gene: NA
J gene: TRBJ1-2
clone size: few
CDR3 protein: CATSRAREGGYTF
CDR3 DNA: TGTGCCACCAGCAGAGCCCGGGAAGGTGGCTACACCTTC

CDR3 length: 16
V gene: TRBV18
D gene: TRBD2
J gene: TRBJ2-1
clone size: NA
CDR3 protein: CASSPLTSGRNNEQFF
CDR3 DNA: TGTGCCAGCTCACCCCTGACTAGCGGGAGAAACAATGAGCAGTTCTTC

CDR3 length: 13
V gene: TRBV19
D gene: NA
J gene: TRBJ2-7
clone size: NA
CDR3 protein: CASSIGLSYEQYF
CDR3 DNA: TGTGCCAGTAGTATCGGACTCTCCTACGAGCAGTACTTC

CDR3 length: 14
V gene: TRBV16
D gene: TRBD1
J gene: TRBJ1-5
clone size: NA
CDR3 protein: CASSQTGENQPQHF
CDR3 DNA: TGTGCCAGCAGCCAGACAGGGGAAAATCAGCCCCAGCATTTT

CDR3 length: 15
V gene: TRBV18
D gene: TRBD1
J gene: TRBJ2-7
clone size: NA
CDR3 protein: CASSPTPGQGYEQYF
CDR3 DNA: TGTGCCAGCTCACCTACCCCGGGACAGGGCTACGAGCAGTACTTC

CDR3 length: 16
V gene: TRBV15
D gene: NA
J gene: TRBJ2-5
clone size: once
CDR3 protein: CATSRDRPGPQETQYF
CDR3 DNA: TGTGCCACCAGCAGAGATCGTCCAGGACCGCAAGAGACCCAGTACTTC

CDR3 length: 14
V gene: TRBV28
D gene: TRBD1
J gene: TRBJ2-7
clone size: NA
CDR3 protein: CASSPGQGPYEQYF
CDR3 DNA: TGTGCCAGCAGTCCGGGACAGGGTCCCTACGAGCAGTACTTC

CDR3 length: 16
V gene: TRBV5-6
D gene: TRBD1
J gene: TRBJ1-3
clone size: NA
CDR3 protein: CASSLVTGGNGNTIYF
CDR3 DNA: TGTGCCAGCAGCTTGGTGACAGGGGGGAATGGAAACACCATATATTTT

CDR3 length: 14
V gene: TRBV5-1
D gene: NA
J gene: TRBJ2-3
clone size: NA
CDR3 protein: CASRRGISTDTQYF
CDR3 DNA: TGCGCCAGCAGAAGGGGTATTAGCACAGATACGCAGTATTTT

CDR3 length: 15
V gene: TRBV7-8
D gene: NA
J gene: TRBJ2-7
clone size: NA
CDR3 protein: CASSPTGTRSYEQYF
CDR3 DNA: TGTGCCAGCAGCCCGACCGGGACGCGTTCCTACGAGCAGTACTTC

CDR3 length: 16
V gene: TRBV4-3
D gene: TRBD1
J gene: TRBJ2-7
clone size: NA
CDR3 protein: CASSQGIGTGSHEQYF
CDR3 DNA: TGCGCCAGCAGCCAAGGGATAGGGACAGGGTCCCACGAGCAGTACTTC

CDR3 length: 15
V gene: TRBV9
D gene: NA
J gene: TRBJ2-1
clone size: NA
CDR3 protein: CASSGGAGGFDEQFF
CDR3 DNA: TGTGCCAGCAGCGGCGGGGCGGGCGGGTTCGATGAGCAGTTCTTC

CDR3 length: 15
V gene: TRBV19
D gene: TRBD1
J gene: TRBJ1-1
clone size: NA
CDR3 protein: CASTPRDSGTTEAFF
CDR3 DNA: TGTGCCAGTACCCCCCGGGACAGTGGGACCACTGAAGCTTTCTTT

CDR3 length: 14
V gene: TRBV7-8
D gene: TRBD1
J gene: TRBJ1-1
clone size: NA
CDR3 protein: CASSYQTGVTEAFF
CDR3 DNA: TGTGCCAGCAGCTACCAGACAGGGGTCACTGAAGCTTTCTTT

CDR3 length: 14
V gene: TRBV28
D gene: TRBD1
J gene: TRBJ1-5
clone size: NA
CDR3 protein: CASSSPGGDQPQHF
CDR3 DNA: TGTGCCAGCAGTTCCCCAGGGGGGGATCAGCCCCAGCATTTT

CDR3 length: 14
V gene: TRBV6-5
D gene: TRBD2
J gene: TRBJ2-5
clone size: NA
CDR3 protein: CASRPGLAGETQYF
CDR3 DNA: TGTGCCAGCAGACCGGGACTAGCGGGAGAGACCCAGTACTTC

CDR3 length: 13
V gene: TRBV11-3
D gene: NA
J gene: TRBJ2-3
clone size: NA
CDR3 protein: CASSLASADTQYF
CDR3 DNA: TGTGCCAGCAGCCTGGCCTCCGCAGATACGCAGTATTTT

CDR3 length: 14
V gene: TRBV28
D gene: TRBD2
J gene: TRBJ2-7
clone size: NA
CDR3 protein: CASRASGSGYEQYF
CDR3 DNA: TGTGCCAGCAGGGCTAGCGGATCTGGCTACGAGCAGTACTTC

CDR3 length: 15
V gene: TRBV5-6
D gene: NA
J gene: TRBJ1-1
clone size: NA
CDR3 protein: CASSLFGDGNTEAFF
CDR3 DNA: TGTGCCAGCAGCTTGTTCGGGGACGGGAACACTGAAGCTTTCTTT

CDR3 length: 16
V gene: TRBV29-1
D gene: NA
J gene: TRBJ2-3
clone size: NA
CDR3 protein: CSVVRNLKGGVDTQYF
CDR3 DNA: TGCAGCGTTGTCAGAAACTTAAAGGGCGGAGTGGATACGCAGTATTTT

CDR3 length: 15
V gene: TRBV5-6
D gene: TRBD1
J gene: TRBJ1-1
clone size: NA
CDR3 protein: CASSLTGGIHTEAFF
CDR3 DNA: TGTGCCAGCAGCCTCACAGGGGGAATCCACACTGAAGCTTTCTTT

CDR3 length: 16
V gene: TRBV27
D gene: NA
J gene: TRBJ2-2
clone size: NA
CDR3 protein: CASSLKPPLDPGELFF
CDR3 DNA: TGTGCCAGCAGTTTAAAGCCTCCTCTAGACCCCGGGGAGCTGTTTTTT

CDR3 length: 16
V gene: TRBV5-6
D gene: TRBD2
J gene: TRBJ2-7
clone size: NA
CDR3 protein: CASSHRLLAGPYEQYF
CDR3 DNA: TGTGCCAGCAGCCATAGGCTTCTAGCGGGCCCCTACGAGCAGTACTTC

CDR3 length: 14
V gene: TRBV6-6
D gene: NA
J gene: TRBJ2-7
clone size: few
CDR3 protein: CASSYPPRIYEQYF
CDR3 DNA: TGTGCCAGCAGTTACCCCCCCAGGATCTACGAGCAGTACTTC

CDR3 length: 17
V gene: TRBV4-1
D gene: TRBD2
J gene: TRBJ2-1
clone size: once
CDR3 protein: CASSQGLESGIYNEQFF
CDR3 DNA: TGCGCCAGCAGCCAAGGGCTAGAGAGCGGGATTTACAATGAGCAGTTCTTC

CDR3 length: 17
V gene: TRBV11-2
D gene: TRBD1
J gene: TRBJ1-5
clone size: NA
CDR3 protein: CASSPLPGTVANQPQHF
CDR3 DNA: TGTGCCAGCAGCCCCCTGCCCGGGACAGTAGCAAATCAGCCCCAGCATTTT

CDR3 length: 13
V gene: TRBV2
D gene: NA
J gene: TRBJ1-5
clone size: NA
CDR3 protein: CASSAGPTGPQHF
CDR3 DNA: TGTGCCAGCAGTGCTGGGCCCACTGGGCCCCAGCATTTT

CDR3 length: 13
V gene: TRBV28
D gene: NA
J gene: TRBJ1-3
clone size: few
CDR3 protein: CASIMGGGNTIYF
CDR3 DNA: TGTGCCAGCATCATGGGGGGTGGAAACACCATATATTTT

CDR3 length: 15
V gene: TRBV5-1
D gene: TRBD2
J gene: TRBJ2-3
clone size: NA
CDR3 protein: CASSPLAGNTDTQYF
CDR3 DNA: TGCGCCAGCAGTCCTCTAGCGGGGAACACAGATACGCAGTATTTT

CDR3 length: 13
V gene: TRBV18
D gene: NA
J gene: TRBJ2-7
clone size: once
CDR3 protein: CASSPRQAGEQYF
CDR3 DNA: TGTGCCAGCTCACCACGGCAGGCTGGCGAGCAGTACTTC

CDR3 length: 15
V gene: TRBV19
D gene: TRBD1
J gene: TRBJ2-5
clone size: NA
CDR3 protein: CASRPRTGEGETQYF
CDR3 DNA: TGTGCCAGTAGACCCCGGACAGGGGAGGGGGAGACCCAGTACTTC

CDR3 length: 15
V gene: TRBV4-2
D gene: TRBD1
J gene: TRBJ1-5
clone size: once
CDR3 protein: CASSQADRGDQPQHF
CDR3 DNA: TGTGCCAGCAGCCAAGCGGACAGGGGAGATCAGCCCCAGCATTTT

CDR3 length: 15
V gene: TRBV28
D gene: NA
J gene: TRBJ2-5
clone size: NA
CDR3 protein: CASSEPGRVQETQYF
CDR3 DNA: TGTGCCAGCAGTGAACCGGGACGGGTCCAAGAGACCCAGTACTTC

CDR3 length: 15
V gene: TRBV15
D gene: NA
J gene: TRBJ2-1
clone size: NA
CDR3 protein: CATSRLGEGDNEQFF
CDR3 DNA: TGTGCCACCAGCAGATTGGGAGAGGGGGACAATGAGCAGTTCTTC

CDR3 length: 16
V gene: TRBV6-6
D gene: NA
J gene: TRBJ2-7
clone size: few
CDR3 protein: CASSYSSSTSVYEQYF
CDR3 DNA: TGTGCCAGCAGTTACTCGAGTTCGACCTCTGTCTACGAGCAGTACTTC

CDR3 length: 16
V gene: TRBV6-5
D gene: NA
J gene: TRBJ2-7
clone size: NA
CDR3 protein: CASSYSYTGPSYEQYF
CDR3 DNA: TGTGCCAGCAGTTACAGCTACACCGGGCCCTCCTACGAGCAGTACTTC